This passage covers 15 T cell receptor beta chains from one sample sequenced in a study of T-cell memory formation after mild COVID-19. TCRdb reanalysed the 5' RACE reads using MiXCR and keeps one entry per CDR3 protein. The table has approximately 180,000 distinct CDR3 sequences, roughly 17% seen once. The specimen sequenced was PBMCs or a T cell subset sorted from them (not recorded which). The receptors shown here come from an adult woman who had mild COVID-19 (a few samples of this study predate the infection). Cell type and time point are not known.

The chain carries TRBV4-1 and TRBJ1-1, with unresolved D. Trimming stripped 3 bases from V and 1 base from J, with 12 bases between. The CDR3 extends over 15 amino acids. Germline V gene sequence: CDR1 MGHRA, CDR2 YSYEKL. This chain's CDR3 is CASSHNAAGNTEAFF. The CDR3 coding sequence is TGCGCCAGCAGCCACAACGCCGCAGGGAACACTGAAGCTTTCTTT.

The chain couples TRBV4-2 to TRBJ2-1, with 10 nucleotides matching TRBD2. The germline V gene encodes CDR1 LGHNA and CDR2 YNFKEQ. Trimming took 2 bases from V and 7 from J; bases not matched to a gene: 8. The CDR3 totals 16 residues. CDR3 coding DNA: TGTGCCAGCAGCCAACCAGGAAGCGGGAGGGGGAATGAGCAGTTCTTC. It specifies CASSQPGSGRGNEQFF.

This clonotype has at least ten counts. This chain links TRBV12-3 or TRBV12-4 with TRBJ2-3; 12 nucleotides match TRBD2. There are 18 residues in the CDR3. The trim removed 6 bases at V and 0 bases at J, leaving 10 bases unmatched. Here the CDR3 reads CASSDQALAGGSTDTQYF. The CDR3 bases are TGTGCCAGCAGCGACCAGGCGCTAGCGGGGGGGAGCACAGATACGCAGTATTTT.

This clonotype has a handful of counts. V usage is TRBV11-2 and J usage is TRBJ2-7, with D possibly TRBD2 on 5 matching bases. The CDR3 covers 14 residues. V lost 4 bases and J 0 bases, leaving 10 bases between the germline ends. Germline loops: CDR1 SGHAT, CDR2 FQNNGV. CDR3 amino acids: CASSWRRDSYEQYF. In DNA, the CDR3 is TGTGCCAGCAGCTGGCGCCGGGACTCCTACGAGCAGTACTTC.

The chain is built from TRBV5-5 and TRBJ1-5; 7 bases are a match to TRBD1. Germline assignment: CDR1 SGHKS and CDR2 YYEKEE (reference sequence). The trim removed 1 base at V and 9 bases at J, leaving 13 bases unmatched. This CDR3 has 16 residues. The CDR3 DNA reads TGTGCCAGCAGCTTGAGGGCGGGACAGTCCGATCGGCCCCAGCATTTT. Amino acids: CASSLRAGQSDRPQHF. The variable domain in full, completed from reference TRBV5-5 and TRBJ1-5, reads DAGVTQSPTHLIKTRGQQVTLRCSPISGHKSVSWYQQVLGQGPQFIFQYYEKEERGRGNFPDRFSARQFPNYSSELNVNALLLGDSALYLCASSLRAGQSDRPQHFGDGTRLSIL.

The chain recombines TRBV5-1 with TRBJ2-1, with 7 bases aligning to TRBD1. Germline lookup yields CDR1 SGHRS and CDR2 YFSETQ. J lost 5 bases, V lost 7 bases, and 15 bases had no gene match. This CDR3 is built from 16 residues. The CDR3, as DNA: TGCGCCAGCTCGGTAAGGTCGGGACAGTCTAACAATGAGCAGTTCTTC. Translation gives CASSVRSGQSNNEQFF.

A few counts support this clonotype. The rearrangement joins TRBV6-5 to TRBJ2-4, with TRBD2 as a possible D gene (7 bases). Germline-derived CDR1 and CDR2 are MNHEY and SVGAGI. Trimming removed 6 bases at V and 8 bases at J, with 17 bases between. The CDR3 runs to 14 residues. Here the CDR3 reads CASSPGGGRDIQYF. The CDR3 bases are TGTGCCAGCAGCCCTGGGGGGGGCAGAGACATTCAGTACTTC.

This clonotype was counted only a few times. The chain uses TRBV6-5 and TRBJ2-1; D may be TRBD1 (6 bases). From germline, CDR1 is MNHEY and CDR2 SVGAGI. Trimming pared 6 bases from V and 4 bases from J, leaving 16 bases between. This CDR3 region has 15 residues. The chain's CDR3 is CASRRRGTLYNEQFF. CDR3 nucleotide sequence: TGTGCCAGCAGACGAAGGGGGACACTATACAATGAGCAGTTCTTC.

In its sample, this clonotype was seen many times. The chain employs TRBV7-8 and TRBJ2-7; D not certain. The CDR3 is 11 amino acids. V was clipped by 6 bases and J by 3 bases, with 6 bases between them. Per the germline V gene, CDR1 is SGHVS and CDR2 is FQNEAQ. CDR3 sequence: CASSSDYEQYF. The DNA of the CDR3 is TGTGCCAGCAGTTCAGACTACGAGCAGTACTTC. The entire variable domain, with the rest obtained from reference TRBV7-8 and TRBJ2-7, is as follows: GAGVSQSPRYKVAKRGQDVALRCDPISGHVSLFWYQQALGQGPEFLTYFQNEAQLDKSGLPSDRFFAERPEGSVSTLKIQRTQQEDSAVYLCASSSDYEQYFGPGTRLTVT.

The V gene is TRBV18, the J gene TRBJ2-2; D not certain. V lost 0 bases and J 3 bases, leaving 5 bases between the germline ends. The CDR3 loop spans 14 amino acids. Germline assignment: CDR1 KGHSH and CDR2 LQKENI. The CDR3 bases are TGTGCCAGCTCACCACCCCGATACACCGGGGAGCTGTTTTTT. Translated, it gives CASSPPRYTGELFF. Complete variable domain (other parts from reference TRBV18 and TRBJ2-2): NAGVMQNPRHLVRRRGQEARLRCSPMKGHSHVYWYRQLPEEGLKFMVYLQKENIIDESGMPKERFSAEFPKEGPSILRIQQVVRGDSAAYFCASSPPRYTGELFFGEGSRLTVL.

This clonotype occurred a few times. V is TRBV6-6 and J is TRBJ2-2; D is undetermined. The CDR3 length is 14 residues. CDR1 is MNHNY, CDR2 SVGAGI, per germline (reference sequence). The V gene lost 2 bases and the J gene lost 1 base, with 5 bases spanning the gap. For the CDR3, the DNA is TGTGCCAGCAGTTACGATAGGAACACCGGGGAGCTGTTTTTT. It is translated as CASSYDRNTGELFF.

The rearrangement uses TRBV20-1 and TRBJ2-7; the D gene could be TRBD1 or TRBD2 (6 bases each). This CDR3 contains 14 residues. Trimming removed 6 bases from V and 4 bases from J, with 19 bases in between. Germline V gene sequence: CDR1 DFQATT, CDR2 SNEGSKA (reference sequence). CDR3 coding DNA: TGCAGTGCCTCAGGGGTGGCGGGACCTTACGAGCAGTACTTC. The encoded protein is CSASGVAGPYEQYF.

The chain uses TRBV4-3 and TRBJ2-5; 8 bases line up with TRBD2. V shed 6 bases, J shed 5 bases, and the junction held 14 bases outside the gene matches. The CDR3 sequence is 16 residues long. Germline V gene lookup returns CDR1 LGHNA and CDR2 YSLEER. As DNA, the CDR3 is TGCGCCAGCAGTGACCCCGGGAGGGCCCTCGTGGAGACCCAGTACTTC. Encoded protein: CASSDPGRALVETQYF.

This clonotype appeared a few times. The V gene is TRBV20-1, the J gene TRBJ2-3; TRBD2 matches at 9 bases. After removal of 5 bases from V and 2 bases from J, the junction contained 8 bases not matched to a gene. Germline CDR1 reads DFQATT; CDR2 reads SNEGSKA (reference sequence). This CDR3 has 15 residues. Here the CDR3 DNA reads TGCAGTGCTGATCTCGCGGGAGGGCTCACAGATACGCAGTATTTT. It translates to CSADLAGGLTDTQYF.

The chain uses TRBV20-1 and TRBJ1-3, with TRBD1 as a possible D gene (6 bases). The CDR3 totals 13 residues. The ends were cut back, 2 bases at V and 9 bases at J, with 14 bases in the middle. Germline assignment: CDR1 DFQATT and CDR2 SNEGSKA (reference sequence). The CDR3 nucleotides read TGCAGTGCTAGAACAGGGACCGGGGTCACCATATATTTT. Amino acids: CSARTGTGVTIYF.